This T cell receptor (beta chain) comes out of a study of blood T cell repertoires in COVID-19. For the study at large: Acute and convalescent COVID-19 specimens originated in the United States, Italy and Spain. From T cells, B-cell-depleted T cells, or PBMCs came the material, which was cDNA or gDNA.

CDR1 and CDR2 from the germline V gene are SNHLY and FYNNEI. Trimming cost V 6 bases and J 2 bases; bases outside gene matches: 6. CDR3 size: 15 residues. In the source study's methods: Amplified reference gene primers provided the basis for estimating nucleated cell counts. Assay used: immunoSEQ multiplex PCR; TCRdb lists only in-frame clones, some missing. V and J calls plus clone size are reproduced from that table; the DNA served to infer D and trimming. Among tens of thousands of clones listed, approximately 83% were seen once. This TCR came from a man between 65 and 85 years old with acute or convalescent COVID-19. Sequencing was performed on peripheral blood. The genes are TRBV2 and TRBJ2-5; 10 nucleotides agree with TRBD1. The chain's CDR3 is CASSGDRGLQETQYF. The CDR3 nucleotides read TGTGCCAGCAGCGGGGACAGGGGACTACAAGAGACCCAGTACTTC.